This T cell receptor (beta chain) was observed in a study of shared clonotypes between healthy human individuals. Regarding the study as a whole: Naive subsets typically showed greater estimated richness than memory subsets. Sharing of clonotypes among donors was expected to vary with sequencing depth. For naive CD4 cells, 4.5% to 6.5% of clonotypes were shared across a handful of donors.

As concerns this clone: Antigen unknown. The sample has other DNA sequences that encode this CDR3 too.

The naive CD8 subset, CD45RO-negative cells positively selected for CCR7, excluded terminally differentiated effector memory CD45RA+ cells. V was shortened by 5 bases and J by 0 bases, with 8 bases between the two germline ends. Germline CDR1 reads LGHNT; CDR2 reads FRNRAP. The CDR3 covers 13 residues. This table comes from immunoSEQ multiplex PCR, and its TCRdb copy is limited to in-frame clones, with some not included. The sample lists more than 2 million clones; around 96% were seen once. Sequenced material: naive CD8+ T cells sorted from blood. This TCR derives from a man younger than 35 in good health. This chain uses TRBV12-5 with TRBJ2-7, with D perhaps being TRBD1 or TRBD2 (5 bases each). DNA of the CDR3: TGTGCTAGTGGTCGGGGCAGCTCCTACGAGCAGTACTTC. Its protein product is CASGRGSSYEQYF.